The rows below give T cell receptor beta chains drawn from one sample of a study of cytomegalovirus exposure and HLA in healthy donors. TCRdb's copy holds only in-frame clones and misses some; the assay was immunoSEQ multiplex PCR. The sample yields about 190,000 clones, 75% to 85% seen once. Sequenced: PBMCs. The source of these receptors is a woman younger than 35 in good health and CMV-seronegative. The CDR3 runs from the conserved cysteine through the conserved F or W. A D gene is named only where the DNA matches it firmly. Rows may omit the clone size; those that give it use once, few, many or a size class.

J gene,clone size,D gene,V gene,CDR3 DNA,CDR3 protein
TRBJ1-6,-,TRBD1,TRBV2,TGTGCCAGCACCCCGAGACAGGGGAATTCACCCCTCCACTTT,CASTPRQGNSPLHF
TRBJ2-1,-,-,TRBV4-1,TGCGCCAGCAGCCAAGATTGGGGCGGGACCTCCGATTTTGAGCAGTTCTTC,CASSQDWGGTSDFEQFF
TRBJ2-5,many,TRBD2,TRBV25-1,TGTGCCAGCAGTGAATCGGGAGGAGAAATAGAGACCCAGTACTTC,CASSESGGEIETQYF
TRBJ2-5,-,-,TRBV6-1,TGTGCCAGCAGGCCAAGCGGGCAAGAGACCCAGTACTTC,CASRPSGQETQYF
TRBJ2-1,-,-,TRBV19,TGTGCCAGTAGTATTGGACAGAGCTCCTACAATGAGCAGTTCTTC,CASSIGQSSYNEQFF
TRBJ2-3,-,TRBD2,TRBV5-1,TGCGCCAGCAGCGCTGGACTAGCGGGAGGGCCTAAGAAGACAGATACGCAGTATTTT,CASSAGLAGGPKKTDTQYF
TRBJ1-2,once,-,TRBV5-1,TGCGCCAGCAGCCCTCAGGAGGGTAACTATGGCTACACCTTC,CASSPQEGNYGYTF
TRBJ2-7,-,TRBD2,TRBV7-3,TGTGCCAGCAGCTTAACCCGACTAGCGGGAGGGGACGAGCAGTACTTC,CASSLTRLAGGDEQYF
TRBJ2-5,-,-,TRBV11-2,TGTGCCAGCAGCTTAGATTTGGGAGGGGGAGAGACCCAGTACTTC,CASSLDLGGGETQYF
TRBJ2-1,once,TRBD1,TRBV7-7,TGTGCCAGCAGCTTAGGGCAGGGGGTGAATGAGCAGTTCTTC,CASSLGQGVNEQFF
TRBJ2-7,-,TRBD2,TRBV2,TGTGCCATTAAGCGGGGGAGCTCCTACGAGCAGTACTTC,CAIKRGSSYEQYF
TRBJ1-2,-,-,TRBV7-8,TGTGCCAGCAGCTTGAACGGGGGCTATGGCTACACCTTC,CASSLNGGYGYTF
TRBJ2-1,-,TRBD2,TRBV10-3,TGTGCCATCAGTGGGACGGGAGGCAGGTACAATGAGCAGTTCTTC,CAISGTGGRYNEQFF
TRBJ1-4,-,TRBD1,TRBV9,TGTGCCAGCAGCGTAGGGACAGGGGGTGTGGAAAAACTGTTTTTT,CASSVGTGGVEKLFF
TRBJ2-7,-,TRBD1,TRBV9,TGTGCCAGCAGCCCATGGACAGGGTTAGGGGAGCAGTACTTC,CASSPWTGLGEQYF
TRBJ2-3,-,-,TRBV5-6,TGTGCCAGCAGCTTGGCATTAGCGATGACAGATACGCAGTATTTT,CASSLALAMTDTQYF
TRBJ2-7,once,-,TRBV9,TGTGCCAGCAGCGTAGTACCCGATAACAGGGCCAGCTCCTACGAGCAGTACTTC,CASSVVPDNRASSYEQYF
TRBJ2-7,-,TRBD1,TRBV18,TGTGCCAGCTCAGACGGACAGGGCGGTGAGCAGTACTTC,CASSDGQGGEQYF
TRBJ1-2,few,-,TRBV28,TGTGCCAGCATTCCGTCACAGCCTAACTATGGCTACACCTTC,CASIPSQPNYGYTF
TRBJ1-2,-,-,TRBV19,TGTGCCAGTACCTCTCCAGGGGCGGACTATGGCTACACCTTC,CASTSPGADYGYTF
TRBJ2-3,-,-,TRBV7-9,TGTGCCAGCAGCTTAAGTCTAGCAGCTTCAGATACGCAGTATTTT,CASSLSLAASDTQYF
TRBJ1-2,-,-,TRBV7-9,TGTGCCAGCAGCTTGCTTGCAGGGGCGGATAACTATGGCTACACCTTC,CASSLLAGADNYGYTF
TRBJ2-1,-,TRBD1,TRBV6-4,TGTGCCAGCAGTCCGGGACAGGGGAACAATGAGCAGTTCTTC,CASSPGQGNNEQFF
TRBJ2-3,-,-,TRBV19,TGTGCCAGTAGTATAGGGATGGGGGGGGCCACAGATACGCAGTATTTT,CASSIGMGGATDTQYF
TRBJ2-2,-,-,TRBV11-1,TGTGCCAGCAGCTTTTGGAGGTCTACCGGGGAGCTGTTTTTT,CASSFWRSTGELFF
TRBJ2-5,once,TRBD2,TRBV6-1,TGTGCCAGCAGTGAACTTACGTTGTTAGCGGGGGGTAAGATGACCCAGTACTTC,CASSELTLLAGGKMTQYF
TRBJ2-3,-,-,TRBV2,TGTGCCAGCAGTGAAGAGGGGTTCTCCCAGTATTTT,CASSEEGFSQYF
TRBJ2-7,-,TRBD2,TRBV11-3,TGTGCCAGCAGCCCAGGTCGTGGCGGGAGAAACGAGCAGTACTTC,CASSPGRGGRNEQYF
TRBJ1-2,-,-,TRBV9,TGTGCCAGCAGCGTACAGGATGGCTACACCTTC,CASSVQDGYTF
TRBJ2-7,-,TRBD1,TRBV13,TGTGCCAGCAGCTTAAAGTTGGGGACAGGGGGGTACGAGCAGTACTTC,CASSLKLGTGGYEQYF
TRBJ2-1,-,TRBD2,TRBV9,TGTGCCAGCAGCGGGGGACTAGCGGGGGCTAATGGTGAGCAGTTCTTC,CASSGGLAGANGEQFF
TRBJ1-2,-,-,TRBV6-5,TGTGCCAGCCGGATGACGGACGGACTCTATGGCTACACCTTC,CASRMTDGLYGYTF
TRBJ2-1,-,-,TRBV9,TGTGCCAGCAGCGGACGAGAGGAGGACCCCCATGAGCAGTTCTTC,CASSGREEDPHEQFF
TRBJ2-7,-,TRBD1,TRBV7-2,TGTGCCAGCAGCCCCAGACAGGGGGCGCCCTACGAGCAGTACTTC,CASSPRQGAPYEQYF
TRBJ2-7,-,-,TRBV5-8,TGTGCCAGCAGCTGGAGCTCCTACGAGCAGTACTTC,CASSWSSYEQYF
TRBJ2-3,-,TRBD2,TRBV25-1,TGTGCCAGCAGTGCGGGGGGTAGGACAGATACGCAGTATTTT,CASSAGGRTDTQYF
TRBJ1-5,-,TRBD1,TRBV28,TGTGCCAGCAGCGCAGGGGGATATAGCAATCAGCCCCCGCATTTT,CASSAGGYSNQPPHF
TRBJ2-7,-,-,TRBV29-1,TGCAGCGTTGAAGCGGGGACACTGCAGTACTTC,CSVEAGTLQYF
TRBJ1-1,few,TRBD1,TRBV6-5,TGTGCCAGCAGTTCCGCCCTCAGGGGGCACGGGGCTTTCTTT,CASSSALRGHGAFF
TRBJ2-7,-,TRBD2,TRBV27,TGTGCCAGCAGTTCCGGACTAGCGGGGGAGCAGTACTTC,CASSSGLAGEQYF
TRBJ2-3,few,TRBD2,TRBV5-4,TGTGCCAGCAGCTTGTTTGCTAGCGGGGACTTCACAGATACGCAGTATTTT,CASSLFASGDFTDTQYF
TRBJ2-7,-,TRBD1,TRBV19,TGTGCCGCGGGACAGGATGACTACGAGCAGTACTTC,CAAGQDDYEQYF
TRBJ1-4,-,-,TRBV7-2,TGTGCCAGCAGCCCGATGAGGAGTGAAAAACTGTTTTTT,CASSPMRSEKLFF
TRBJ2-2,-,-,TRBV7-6,TGTGCCAGCAGCCCCCAAGAGTTCGGGGAGCTGTTTTTT,CASSPQEFGELFF
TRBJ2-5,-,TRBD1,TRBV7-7,TGTGCCAGCAGCGCTACAGGGGAAGAGACCCAGTACTTC,CASSATGEETQYF
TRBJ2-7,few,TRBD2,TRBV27,TGTGCCAGCAGTTTAAGGGGCCTAGCGGAGATACCTTACGAGCAGTACTTC,CASSLRGLAEIPYEQYF
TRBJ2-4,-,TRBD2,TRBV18,TGTGCCAGCTCGTATACTAGCGGACGGGACATTCAGTACTTC,CASSYTSGRDIQYF
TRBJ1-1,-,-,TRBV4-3,TGCGCCAGCAGCCACTCCGGACAGTTGAACACTGAAGCTTTCTTT,CASSHSGQLNTEAFF
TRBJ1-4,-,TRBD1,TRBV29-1,TGCAGCGTGAGGGGGCCTGATAATGAAAAACTGTTTTTT,CSVRGPDNEKLFF
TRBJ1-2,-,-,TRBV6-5,TGTGCCAGCAGTTATACGGGAGCGGGAGATGGCTACACCTTC,CASSYTGAGDGYTF
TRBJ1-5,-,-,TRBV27,TGTGCCAGCATGCGGGGCTGGGGTATGAGCAATCAGCCCCAGCATTTT,CASMRGWGMSNQPQHF
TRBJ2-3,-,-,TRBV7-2,TGTGCCAGCAGCCTTGCGGCGAGGTACTATCGCACAGATACGCAGTATTTT,CASSLAARYYRTDTQYF
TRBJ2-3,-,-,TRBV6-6,TGTGCCAGCAGTTTGGATGGGGCAGTCCGCACAGATACGCAGTATTTT,CASSLDGAVRTDTQYF
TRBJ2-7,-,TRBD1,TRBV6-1,TGTGCCAGCAGGACAGGGGGCAGCTTCGCATACGAGCAGTACTTC,CASRTGGSFAYEQYF
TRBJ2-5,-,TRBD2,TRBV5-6,TGTGCCAGCAGCTTGCGGTTAACGGGGGGAGAGACCCAGTACTTC,CASSLRLTGGETQYF
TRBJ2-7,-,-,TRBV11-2,TGTGCCAGCAGCCCAACCGTGGTGAGGGAGCAGTACTTC,CASSPTVVREQYF
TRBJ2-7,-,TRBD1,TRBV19,TGTGCCAGTAGTGAGCGACAGGGGGTTGTTTCGGTGCAGTACTTC,CASSERQGVVSVQYF
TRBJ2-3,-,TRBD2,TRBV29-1,TGCAGCGTTGAAAACCCGACTAGCGGGGGGTCAGATACGCAGTATTTT,CSVENPTSGGSDTQYF
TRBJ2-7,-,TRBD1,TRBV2,TGTGCCAGCAGGCAGGGGGTCCACGAGCAGTACTTC,CASRQGVHEQYF
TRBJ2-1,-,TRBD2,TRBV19,TGTGCCAGTATCAGACTAGCGGGCTACAATGAGCAGTTCTTC,CASIRLAGYNEQFF